The 28 T cell receptor beta chains listed next were all sequenced from one sample in a study of blood T cell repertoires in COVID-19. Repertoires were generated with immunoSEQ multiplex PCR, while TCRdb's copy carries only in-frame clones and drops some. The data show about 70,000 clones, with roughly 80% seen just once and 15% to 20% held by the top ten. Sequences were obtained from peripheral blood. These receptors were obtained from a man aged 65-85 years who had recovered from COVID-19.

The rearrangement joins TRBV5-6 to TRBJ2-7; D might be TRBD1 (5 bases). The CDR3 runs 13 residues. Trimming pared 7 bases from V and 2 bases from J, leaving 13 bases between. Germline CDR1 reads SGHDT; CDR2 reads YYEEEE. The CDR3, as DNA: TGTGCCAGCTCCAAGACAGATACCTACGAGCAGTACTTC. Translated, it gives CASSKTDTYEQYF.

V gene TRBV11-3 combines with J gene TRBJ1-1; 7 nucleotides line up with TRBD1. Germline V gene lookup returns CDR1 SGHNT and CDR2 YENEEA. This CDR3 spans 16 amino acids. The trim removed 5 bases at V and 1 base at J, leaving 10 bases unmatched. CDR3 protein: CASSPRQGTSNTEAFF. The DNA of the CDR3 is TGTGCCAGCAGCCCGAGACAGGGAACCTCGAACACTGAAGCTTTCTTT.

The rearrangement links TRBV7-2 to TRBJ2-1; 9 nucleotides agree with TRBD2. Germline assignment: CDR1 SGHTA and CDR2 FQGNSA. The CDR3 extends over 16 amino acids. Trimming cost V 7 bases and J 2 bases; bases outside gene matches: 9. The CDR3 spells CASTPAGGRAYNEQFF. As DNA, the CDR3 is TGTGCCAGCACCCCAGCGGGCGGGAGGGCCTACAATGAGCAGTTCTTC.

This clone has more than one count but fewer than ten. The chain is built from TRBV5-6 and TRBJ1-5; D possibly corresponds to TRBD1 (6 bases). Trimming took off 4 bases at V and 6 bases at J, with 23 bases between the two ends. Germline CDR1 reads SGHDT; CDR2 reads YYEEEE. The CDR3 runs to 17 residues. CDR3 amino acids: CASSLSLKSGVGQPQHF. The CDR3 bases are TGTGCCAGCAGCCTAAGCCTTAAGTCAGGGGTCGGTCAGCCCCAGCATTTT.

The chain combines TRBV19 with TRBJ1-5, with TRBD1 identical over 9 bases. The germline CDR1 and CDR2 sequences are LNHDA and SQIVND (reference sequence). The CDR3 loop spans 16 amino acids. The junction had 12 bases not matched to a gene; V was cut back by 7 bases and J by 5 bases. The CDR3 DNA sequence: TGTGCCAGTAACTCGCAGTACGGGACAGGGTATCAGCCCCAGCATTTT. It codes for CASNSQYGTGYQPQHF.

The gene calls are TRBV6-2 or TRBV6-3 and TRBJ1-2; D may be TRBD1 (5 bases). The V gene lost 5 bases and the J gene lost 7 bases, with 14 bases spanning the gap. The CDR3 contains 13 residues. Germline-derived CDR1 and CDR2 are MNHEY and SVGEGT. Here the CDR3 DNA reads TGTGCCAGCAGTGATCAGGGTAATCGTGGCTACACCTTC. Its protein is CASSDQGNRGYTF.

V is TRBV30 and J is TRBJ1-1, with D tentatively TRBD1 (5 bases). This CDR3 is built from 14 residues. Germline values: CDR1 GTSNPN, CDR2 SVGIG (reference sequence). V dropped 0 bases and J dropped 1 base, with 9 bases sitting between them. The CDR3 region has the DNA TGTGCCTGGAGTGTAGGGCAGGGGAACACTGAAGCTTTCTTT. It codes for CAWSVGQGNTEAFF. Complete variable domain (other parts from reference TRBV30 and TRBJ1-1): SQTIHQWPATLVQPVGSPLSLECTVEGTSNPNLYWYRQAAGRGLQLLFYSVGIGQISSEVPQNLSASRPQDRQFILSSKKLLLSDSGFYLCAWSVGQGNTEAFFGQGTRLTVV.

The V gene is TRBV6-5, the J gene TRBJ2-2; D is unclear. The length of the CDR3 is 11 residues. The V gene's germline CDR1 is MNHEY and CDR2 SVGAGI. Between the trimmed V and J ends, which lost 5 bases and 7 bases, there was a span of 5 bases. The CDR3 DNA sequence: TGTGCCAGCAGTCCCTTCGGGGAGCTGTTTTTT. It is translated as CASSPFGELFF.

V gene TRBV27 combines with J gene TRBJ2-7; perhaps TRBD2 as D (5 bases). CDR1 and CDR2 from the germline V gene are MNHEY and SMNVEV (reference sequence). Between the trimmed V and J ends, which lost 4 bases and 0 bases, there was a span of 13 bases. The CDR3 is 15 residues long. The CDR3 coding sequence is TGTGCCAGCAGTTCACTACTAGGCCTCTCCTACGAGCAGTACTTC. This gives the protein CASSSLLGLSYEQYF.

The chain uses TRBV3-1 (or the pseudogene TRBV3-2) and TRBJ1-5, with a tentative D call TRBD1 (6 bases). V gave up 4 bases and J gave up 2 bases, with 12 bases separating them. CDR1 and CDR2 from the germline V gene are LGHDT and YNNKEL (reference sequence). The CDR3 has 15 amino acids. The CDR3 DNA sequence: TGTGCCAGCAGCCCTGGGGGGGGCGGCAATCAGCCCCAGCATTTT. It is translated as CASSPGGGGNQPQHF.

The rearrangement uses TRBV7-2 and TRBJ2-7, with TRBD2 matching 8 bases. The CDR3 sequence is 14 residues long. Trimming cost V 3 bases and J 6 bases; bases outside gene matches: 7. CDR1 is SGHTA and CDR2 is FQGNSA in the germline V gene. The CDR3 sequence: CASSLVASGGEQYF. The CDR3 coding sequence is TGTGCCAGCAGCTTGGTTGCAAGCGGGGGCGAGCAGTACTTC.

This sequence joins TRBV19 and TRBJ2-6; TRBD2 aligns across 7 bases. The germline V gene has CDR1 LNHDA and CDR2 SQIVND (reference sequence). V lost 5 bases to trimming and J lost 2 bases; unmatched junction nucleotides: 9. The CDR3 has 17 residues. The CDR3 nucleotides are TGTGCCAGTAGTGGATTTGCGGGAGAGCCTGGGGCCAACGTCCTGACTTTC. It codes for CASSGFAGEPGANVLTF.

In this sample, this clone turned up a few times. V usage is TRBV11-2 and J usage is TRBJ2-2, with TRBD2 matching 7 bases. This CDR3 contains 14 residues. Per germline, CDR1 SGHAT and CDR2 FQNNGV. With V trimmed by 5 bases and J by 6 bases, 6 bases remained unmatched. The CDR3 sequence is CASSRGSRAGELFF. CDR3 nucleotide sequence: TGTGCCAGCAGCCGCGGGAGTCGGGCCGGGGAGCTGTTTTTT.

This clone was seen once. This chain joins TRBV7-2 and TRBJ1-1; 7 positions agree with TRBD1. Germline lookup yields CDR1 SGHTA and CDR2 FQGNSA. The CDR3 is made up of 13 amino acids. J was trimmed by 4 bases and V by 5 bases; bases with no gene match: 4. The CDR3 bases are TGTGCCAGCAGCCTCGGGACAGTCACTGAAGCTTTCTTT. It is translated as CASSLGTVTEAFF.

The chain carries TRBV13 and TRBJ1-3, with 8 positions matching TRBD1. Trimming cost V 7 bases and J 0 bases; bases outside gene matches: 5. Per germline, CDR1 PRHDT and CDR2 FYEKMQ (reference sequence). This CDR3 is 15 amino acids long. CDR3 DNA: TGTGCCAGCACCTACAGGGGGTACTCTGGAAACACCATATATTTT. Protein sequence: CASTYRGYSGNTIYF.

The chain has TRBV2 and TRBJ2-1; TRBD2 matches 8 bases. V shed 10 bases, J shed 6 bases, and the junction held 11 bases outside the gene matches. Germline CDR1 reads SNHLY; CDR2 reads FYNNEI. The CDR3 has 14 amino acids. The CDR3 is CATAWQRGSNEQFF. CDR3 DNA: TGTGCCACCGCGTGGCAGCGGGGGAGCAATGAGCAGTTCTTC.

The chain has TRBV5-1 and TRBJ2-3; maybe TRBD1 (5 bases). V dropped 2 bases and J dropped 2 bases, with 12 bases sitting between them. Germline V lookup: CDR1 SGHRS, CDR2 YFSETQ. The CDR3 spans 15 residues. CDR3 DNA: TGCGCCAGCAGCTTAACAGGACGGGCCACAGATACGCAGTATTTT. Translating gives CASSLTGRATDTQYF.

Only a few counts were recorded for this clone. The chain employs TRBV4-3 and TRBJ1-2; D call uncertain. This CDR3 region has 15 residues. Per the germline V gene, CDR1 is LGHNA and CDR2 is YSLEER. Trimming removed 1 base from V and 2 bases from J, with 11 bases in between. Written as DNA, the CDR3 is TGCGCCAGCAGCCAAGGGAGGACGGAAAACTATGGCTACACCTTC. It yields the protein CASSQGRTENYGYTF.

The chain uses TRBV5-6 and TRBJ2-7; 14 bases are a match to TRBD2. After removal of 0 bases from V and 4 bases from J, the junction contained 0 bases not matched to a gene. CDR3 length equals 15 residues. Germline assignment: CDR1 SGHDT and CDR2 YYEEEE. CDR3 sequence reads: CASSLGLAGGYEQYF. The CDR3, as DNA: TGTGCCAGCAGCTTGGGACTAGCGGGAGGGTACGAGCAGTACTTC.

This sequence joins TRBV19 and TRBJ2-3; TRBD2 might be the D (7 bases). V was cut by 5 bases and J by 5 bases, with 14 bases left in between. CDR1 is LNHDA, CDR2 SQIVND, per germline (reference sequence). The CDR3 is 14 amino acids. In nucleotides, the CDR3 is TGTGCCAGTAGTGTACAGGGAGGGAGAGATACGCAGTATTTT. This translates into CASSVQGGRDTQYF.

As concerns this clone: A junction boundary mismatches the germline segment, possibly from a read error. The chain couples TRBV6-2 or TRBV6-3 to TRBJ2-7; 7 nucleotides agree with TRBD1. The CDR3 consists of 14 residues. Germline CDR1 and CDR2: MNHEY and SVGEGT. Here the CDR3 DNA reads TGTGCCAGCAGTGGAACCGGGACAGCTTACGGGCAGTACTTC. Protein product: CASSGTGTAYGQYF.

The chain is built from TRBV3-1 (or the pseudogene TRBV3-2) and TRBJ1-1, with 7 bases fitting TRBD1. Per germline, CDR1 LGHDT and CDR2 YNNKEL (reference sequence). The CDR3 has 17 amino acids. The V segment lost 2 bases and the J segment 5 bases; nucleotides outside the gene matches: 14. The CDR3 bases are TGTGCCAGCAGCCAATCGTGCTATCACAGGGGCGAGACTGAAGCTTTCTTT. Translating it yields CASSQSCYHRGETEAFF.

The CDR3 sequence: CAWSVSIVTEAFF. The CDR3 region has the DNA TGTGCCTGGAGTGTCTCTATAGTAACTGAAGCTTTCTTT. V is TRBV30 and J is TRBJ1-1; D unclear. The germline gives CDR1 GTSNPN, CDR2 SVGIG (reference sequence). The V and J ends lost 0 bases and 5 bases respectively, with 10 bases between them. This CDR3 has 13 residues.

This chain joins TRBV28 and TRBJ2-7; no clear D gene. This CDR3 has 12 amino acids. V lost 1 base and J lost 6, with 7 bases in between. The germline gives CDR1 MDHEN, CDR2 SYDVKM. The CDR3 region is CASSLSRSEQYF. The CDR3 bases are TGTGCCAGCAGTTTATCCAGGTCCGAGCAGTACTTC.

The chain is built from TRBV7-2 and TRBJ2-2; D might be TRBD2 (6 bases). Germline assignment: CDR1 SGHTA and CDR2 FQGNSA. V lost 2 bases and J lost 0, with 19 bases in between. CDR3 length: 19 amino acids. Here the CDR3 reads CASSLSRGGVLTNTGELFF. The CDR3, as DNA: TGTGCCAGCAGCTTATCCCGGGGCGGGGTGCTCACGAACACCGGGGAGCTGTTTTTT.

The chain carries TRBV6-6 and TRBJ1-3; 8 nucleotides align to TRBD1. Germline trimming cut 6 bases from V and 0 bases from J; bases unmatched to any gene: 7. CDR1 and CDR2 from the germline V gene are MNHNY and SVGAGI (reference sequence). CDR3 length: 16 amino acids. CDR3 sequence reads: CASRSGDRGSGNTIYF. The CDR3 DNA is TGTGCCAGCAGATCCGGCGACAGGGGCTCTGGAAACACCATATATTTT.

The rearrangement joins TRBV6-2 or TRBV6-3 to TRBJ2-2, with 8 bases matching TRBD2. The CDR3 runs to 15 residues. The germline gives CDR1 MNHEY, CDR2 SVGEGT. The ends lost 5 bases at V and 5 bases at J; junction bases unmatched: 7. The CDR3 spells CASSKPAGGTGELFF. The CDR3 nucleotides are TGTGCCAGCAGTAAACCTGCGGGGGGAACCGGGGAGCTGTTTTTT.

This clone has more than one count but fewer than ten. This sequence joins TRBV10-3 and TRBJ2-2; D perhaps matches TRBD1 (5 bases). V was shortened by 6 bases and J by 7 bases, with 12 bases between the two germline ends. CDR1 and CDR2 (germline): ENHRY, SYGVKD. The length of the CDR3 is 13 residues. CDR3 in DNA: TGTGCCATCAGGGGGCCTAACGGCGGGGAGCTGTTTTTT. Translated, it gives CAIRGPNGGELFF.